This TCR beta chain was recorded in a study of response to subunit inactivated influenza vaccine. MiXCR, run by TCRdb on the RT-PCR reads, gives a single entry per CDR3 protein. The repertoire holds 500,000 to 550,000 distinct CDR3 sequences, with around a quarter as singletons. The same data also went into a second study, on T cells expressing NK-cell markers. That work adds: 5'RACE template switching with UMIs generated TCR beta cDNA.

The TCR originated in a man in his fifties or sixties who received an inactivated influenza vaccine. Here the sequenced sample was CD4+ T cells sorted from PBMCs, taken 12 days after vaccination.

For the CDR3, the DNA is TGCGCCAGCAGCCAACGGACGTCGGGGGGCTATGGCTACACCTTC. Translating gives CASSQRTSGGYGYTF. This chain connects TRBV4-1 to TRBJ1-2, with D perhaps matching TRBD1 (5 bases). Trimming stripped 2 bases from V and 4 bases from J, with 14 bases between. The CDR3 runs to 15 residues. CDR1 is MGHRA, CDR2 YSYEKL, per germline.